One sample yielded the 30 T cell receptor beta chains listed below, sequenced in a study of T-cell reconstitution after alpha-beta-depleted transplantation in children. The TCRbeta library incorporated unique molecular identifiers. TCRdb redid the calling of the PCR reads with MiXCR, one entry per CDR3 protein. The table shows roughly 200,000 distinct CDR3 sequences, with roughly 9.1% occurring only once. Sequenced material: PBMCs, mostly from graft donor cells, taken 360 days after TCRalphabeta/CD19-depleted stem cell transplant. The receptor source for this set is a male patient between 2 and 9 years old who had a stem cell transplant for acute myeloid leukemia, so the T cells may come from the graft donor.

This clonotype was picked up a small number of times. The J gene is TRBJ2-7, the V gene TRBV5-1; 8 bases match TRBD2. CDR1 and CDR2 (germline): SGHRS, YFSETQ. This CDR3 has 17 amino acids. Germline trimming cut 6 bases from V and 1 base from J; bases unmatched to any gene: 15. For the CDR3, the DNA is TGCGCCAGCACTTGGGGGCTCTCTAGCGGGCCTTCCTACGAGCAGTACTTC. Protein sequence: CASTWGLSSGPSYEQYF.

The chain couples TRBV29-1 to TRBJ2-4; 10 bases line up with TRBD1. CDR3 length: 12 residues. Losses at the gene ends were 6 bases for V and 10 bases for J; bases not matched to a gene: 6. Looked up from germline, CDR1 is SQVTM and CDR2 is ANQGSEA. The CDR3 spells CSVGDRGGIQYF. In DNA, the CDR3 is TGCAGCGTGGGGGACAGGGGCGGAATTCAGTACTTC.

CDR3 nucleotide sequence: TGTGCCAGCTCACCCTCCTCGGTAGGTGAGCAGTTCTTC. Translating it yields CASSPSSVGEQFF. V gene TRBV18 combines with J gene TRBJ2-1; D gene ambiguous. The length of the CDR3 is 13 residues. In germline, CDR1 is KGHSH, CDR2 LQKENI. V was pared by 3 bases and J by 9 bases, with 12 bases between.

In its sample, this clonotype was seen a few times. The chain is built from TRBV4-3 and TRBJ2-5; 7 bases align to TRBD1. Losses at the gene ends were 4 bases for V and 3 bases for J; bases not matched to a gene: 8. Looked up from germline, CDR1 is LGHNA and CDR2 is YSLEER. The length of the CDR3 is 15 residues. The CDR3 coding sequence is TGCGCCAGCAGCCTCGCCGGGACAGCAAAAGAGACCCAGTACTTC. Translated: CASSLAGTAKETQYF.

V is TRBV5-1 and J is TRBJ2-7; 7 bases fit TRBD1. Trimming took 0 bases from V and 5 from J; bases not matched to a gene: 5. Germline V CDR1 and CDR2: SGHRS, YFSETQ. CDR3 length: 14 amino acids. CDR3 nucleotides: TGCGCCAGCAGCTTGGACAGGGGATCGGACGAGCAGTACTTC. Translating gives CASSLDRGSDEQYF.

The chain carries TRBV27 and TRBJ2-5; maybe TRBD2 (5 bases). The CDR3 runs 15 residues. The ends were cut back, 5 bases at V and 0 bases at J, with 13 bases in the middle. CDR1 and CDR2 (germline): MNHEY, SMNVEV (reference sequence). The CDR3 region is CASSGRTAYQETQYF. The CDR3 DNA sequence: TGTGCCAGCAGTGGGCGGACTGCTTACCAAGAGACCCAGTACTTC.

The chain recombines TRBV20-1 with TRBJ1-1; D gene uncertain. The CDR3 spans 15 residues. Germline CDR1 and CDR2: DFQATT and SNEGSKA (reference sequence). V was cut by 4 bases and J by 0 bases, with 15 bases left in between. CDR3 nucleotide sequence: TGCAGTGCTACCCATCCATCAAGCCTGAACACTGAAGCTTTCTTT. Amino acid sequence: CSATHPSSLNTEAFF.

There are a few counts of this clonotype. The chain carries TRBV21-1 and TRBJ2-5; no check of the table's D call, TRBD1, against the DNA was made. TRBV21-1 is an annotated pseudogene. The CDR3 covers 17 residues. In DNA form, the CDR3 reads TGTGCCAGCAGCAAACCGACACCGGACAGGGAGATCGAGACCCAGTACTTC. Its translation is CASSKPTPDREIETQYF.

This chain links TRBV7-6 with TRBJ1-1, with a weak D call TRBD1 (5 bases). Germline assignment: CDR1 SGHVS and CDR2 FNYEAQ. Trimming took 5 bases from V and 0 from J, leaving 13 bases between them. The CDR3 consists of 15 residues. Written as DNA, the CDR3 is TGTGCCAGCAGCCCCGGGGCCAGGCTGAACACTGAAGCTTTCTTT. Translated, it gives CASSPGARLNTEAFF.

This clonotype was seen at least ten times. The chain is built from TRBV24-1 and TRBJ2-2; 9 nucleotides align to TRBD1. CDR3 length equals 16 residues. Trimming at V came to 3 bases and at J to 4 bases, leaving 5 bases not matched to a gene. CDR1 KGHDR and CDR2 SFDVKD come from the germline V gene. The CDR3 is CATSDPSQGATGELFF. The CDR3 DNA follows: TGTGCCACCAGTGATCCATCACAGGGGGCCACCGGGGAGCTGTTTTTT.

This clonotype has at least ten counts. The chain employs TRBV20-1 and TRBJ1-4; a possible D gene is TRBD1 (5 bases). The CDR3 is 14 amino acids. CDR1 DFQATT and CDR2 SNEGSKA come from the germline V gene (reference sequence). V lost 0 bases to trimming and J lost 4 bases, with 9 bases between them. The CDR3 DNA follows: TGCAGTGCTAGAGATCTCAGGGATAATGAAAAACTGTTTTTT. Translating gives CSARDLRDNEKLFF.

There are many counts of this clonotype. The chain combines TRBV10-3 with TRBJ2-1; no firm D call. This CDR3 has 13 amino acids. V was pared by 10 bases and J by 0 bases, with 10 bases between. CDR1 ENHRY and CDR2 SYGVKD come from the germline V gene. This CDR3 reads CASTESSYNEQFF. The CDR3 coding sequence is TGTGCCAGTACAGAAAGCTCCTACAATGAGCAGTTCTTC.

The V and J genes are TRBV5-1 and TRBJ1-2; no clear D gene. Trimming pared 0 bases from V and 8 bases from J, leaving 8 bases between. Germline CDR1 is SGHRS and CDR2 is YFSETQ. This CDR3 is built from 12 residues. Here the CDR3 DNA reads TGCGCCAGCAGCTTGGAGGGCGAGGGCTACACCTTC. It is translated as CASSLEGEGYTF.

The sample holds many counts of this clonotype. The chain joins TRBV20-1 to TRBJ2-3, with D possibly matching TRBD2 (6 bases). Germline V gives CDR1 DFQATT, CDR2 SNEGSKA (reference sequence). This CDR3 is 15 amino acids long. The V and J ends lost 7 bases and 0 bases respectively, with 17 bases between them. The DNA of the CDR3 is TGCAGTGTTAAGGGTCAACTAGCCAGCACAGATACGCAGTATTTT. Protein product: CSVKGQLASTDTQYF.

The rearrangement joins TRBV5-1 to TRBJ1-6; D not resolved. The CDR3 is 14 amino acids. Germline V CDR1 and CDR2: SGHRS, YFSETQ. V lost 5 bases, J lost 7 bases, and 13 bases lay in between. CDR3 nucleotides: TGCGCCAGCAGGGCCCTCGACGGCAATTCACCCCTCCACTTT. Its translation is CASRALDGNSPLHF.

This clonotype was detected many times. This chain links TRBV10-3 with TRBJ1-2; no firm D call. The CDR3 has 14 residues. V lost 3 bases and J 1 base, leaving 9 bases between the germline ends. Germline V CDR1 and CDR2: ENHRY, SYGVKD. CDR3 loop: CAISEPILNYGYTF. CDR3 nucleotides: TGTGCCATCAGTGAACCAATCCTTAACTATGGCTACACCTTC.

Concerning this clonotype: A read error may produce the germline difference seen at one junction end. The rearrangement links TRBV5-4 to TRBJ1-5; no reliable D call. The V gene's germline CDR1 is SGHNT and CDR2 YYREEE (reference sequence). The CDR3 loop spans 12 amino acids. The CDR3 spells CASILVGQPQHF. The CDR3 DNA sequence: TGTGCCAGCATCTTGGTCGGTCAGCCCCAGCATTTT.

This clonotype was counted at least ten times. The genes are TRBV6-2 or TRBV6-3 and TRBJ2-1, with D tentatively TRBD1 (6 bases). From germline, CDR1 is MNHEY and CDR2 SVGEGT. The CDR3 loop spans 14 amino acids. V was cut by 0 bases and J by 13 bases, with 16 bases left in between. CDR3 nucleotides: TGTGCCAGCAGTTACTCGAGTTGGGGGCTGCAACAGTTCTTC. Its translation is CASSYSSWGLQQFF.

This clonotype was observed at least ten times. CDR3: CASSYSEASTSTDTQYF. The CDR3 DNA follows: TGTGCCAGCAGTTACTCTGAAGCGTCTACTAGCACAGATACGCAGTATTTT. The chain links TRBV6-2 or TRBV6-3 to TRBJ2-3; D gene unclear. V lost 0 bases to trimming and J lost 0 bases, with 13 bases between them. The germline V gene encodes CDR1 MNHEY and CDR2 SVGEGT. CDR3 length equals 17 residues.

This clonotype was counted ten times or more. The CDR3 region has the DNA TGTGCCAGCAGACCCGGGACGGCTGGGACTCCCCGTCTAAGCACAGATACGCAGTATTTT. Translating gives CASRPGTAGTPRLSTDTQYF. This chain joins TRBV6-2 or TRBV6-3 and TRBJ2-3, with a weak D call TRBD2 (6 bases). CDR1 is MNHEY, CDR2 SVGEGT, per germline. CDR3 size: 20 residues. The ends were cut back, 6 bases at V and 0 bases at J, with 28 bases in the middle.

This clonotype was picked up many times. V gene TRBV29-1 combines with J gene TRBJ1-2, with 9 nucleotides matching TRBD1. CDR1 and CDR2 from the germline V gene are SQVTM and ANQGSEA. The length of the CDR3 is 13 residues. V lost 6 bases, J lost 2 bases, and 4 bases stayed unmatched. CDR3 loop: CSVGQGPNYGYTF. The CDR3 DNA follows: TGCAGCGTGGGACAGGGACCGAACTATGGCTACACCTTC.

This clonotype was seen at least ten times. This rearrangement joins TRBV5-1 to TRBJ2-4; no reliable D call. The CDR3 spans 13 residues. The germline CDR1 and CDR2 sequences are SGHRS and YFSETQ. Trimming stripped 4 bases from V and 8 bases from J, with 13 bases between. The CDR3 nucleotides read TGCGCCAGCAGCCCAGCCCAGGTCGACATTCAGTACTTC. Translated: CASSPAQVDIQYF.

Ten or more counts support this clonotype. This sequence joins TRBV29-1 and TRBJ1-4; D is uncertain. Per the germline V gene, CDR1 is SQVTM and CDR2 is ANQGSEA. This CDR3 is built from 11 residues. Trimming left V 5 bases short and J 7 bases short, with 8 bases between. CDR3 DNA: TGCAGCGTTCTCGACACTGAAAAACTGTTTTTT. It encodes CSVLDTEKLFF. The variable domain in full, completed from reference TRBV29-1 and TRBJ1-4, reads SAVISQKPSRDICQRGTSLTIQCQVDSQVTMMFWYRQQPGQSLTLIATANQGSEATYESGFVIDKFPISRPNLTFSTLTVSNMSPEDSSIYLCSVLDTEKLFFGSGTQLSVL.

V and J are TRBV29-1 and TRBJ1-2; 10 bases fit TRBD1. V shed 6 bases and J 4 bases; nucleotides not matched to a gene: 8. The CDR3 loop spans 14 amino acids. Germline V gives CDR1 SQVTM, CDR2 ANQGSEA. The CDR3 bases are TGCAGCGTGCCCGACAGGGGGCGACTCTATGGCTACACCTTC. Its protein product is CSVPDRGRLYGYTF.

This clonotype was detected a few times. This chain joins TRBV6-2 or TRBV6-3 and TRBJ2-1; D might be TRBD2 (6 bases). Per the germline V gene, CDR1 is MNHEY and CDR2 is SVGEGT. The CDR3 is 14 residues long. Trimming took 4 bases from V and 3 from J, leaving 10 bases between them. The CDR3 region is CASSSGTLYNEQFF. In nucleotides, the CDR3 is TGTGCCAGCAGTTCCGGGACTCTCTACAATGAGCAGTTCTTC.

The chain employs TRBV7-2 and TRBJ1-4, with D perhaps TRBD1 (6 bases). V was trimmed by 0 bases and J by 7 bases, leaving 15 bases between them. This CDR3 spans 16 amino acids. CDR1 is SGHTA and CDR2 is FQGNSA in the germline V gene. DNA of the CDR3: TGTGCCAGCAGCTTAGCCGCCCAGGGGCGGGGTGAAAAACTGTTTTTT. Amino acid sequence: CASSLAAQGRGEKLFF.

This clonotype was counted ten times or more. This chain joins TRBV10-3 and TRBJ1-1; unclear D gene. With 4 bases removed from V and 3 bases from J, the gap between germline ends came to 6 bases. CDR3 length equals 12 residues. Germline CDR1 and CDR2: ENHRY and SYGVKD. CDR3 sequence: CAISGRDTEAFF. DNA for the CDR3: TGTGCCATCAGTGGGAGGGACACTGAAGCTTTCTTT.

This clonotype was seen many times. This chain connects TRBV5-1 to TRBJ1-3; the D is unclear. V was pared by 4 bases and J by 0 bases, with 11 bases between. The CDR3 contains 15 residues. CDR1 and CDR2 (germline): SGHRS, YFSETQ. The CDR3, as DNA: TGCGCCAGCAGCGTCGGTGGGCCCTCTGGAAACACCATATATTTT. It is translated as CASSVGGPSGNTIYF.

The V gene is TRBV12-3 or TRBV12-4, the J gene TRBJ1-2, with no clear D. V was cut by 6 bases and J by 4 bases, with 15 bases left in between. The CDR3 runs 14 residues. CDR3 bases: TGTGCCAGCAGGAACTCCGGGAAGTCCTATGGCTACACCTTC. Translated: CASRNSGKSYGYTF.

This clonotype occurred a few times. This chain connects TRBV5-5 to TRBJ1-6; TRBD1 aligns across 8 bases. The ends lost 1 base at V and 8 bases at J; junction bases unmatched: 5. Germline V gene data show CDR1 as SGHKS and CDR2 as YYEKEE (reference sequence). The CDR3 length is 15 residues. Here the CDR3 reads CASSLRGQVYSPLHF. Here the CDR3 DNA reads TGTGCCAGCAGCTTGAGGGGACAGGTCTATTCACCCCTCCACTTT.